This TCR beta chain comes out of a study of shared clonotypes between healthy human individuals. Study context: In total, the donors were two women and three men aged 18 to 49.

The donors were all Caucasian adults (living in Nashville, Tennessee). Notes on this clone: What it recognizes is unknown.

Points from the study as a whole: Roughly 5% of naive CD4 clonotypes were shared across several donors. Naive subsets usually exceeded memory subsets in estimated richness.

Libraries were prepared by immunoSEQ multiplex PCR; TCRdb keeps only in-frame clonotypes and omits some of them. The table has about 2.4 million clones, just over 90% seen once. In germline, CDR1 is MNHNS, CDR2 SASEGT. Trimming removed 11 bases from V and 1 base from J, with 13 bases in between. The CDR3 extends over 13 amino acids. The TCR originated in a man between 18 and 29 years old in good health. V usage is TRBV6-1 and J usage is TRBJ2-3, with a tentative D call TRBD2 (6 bases). The specimen was naive CD4+ T cells sorted from blood. Noted subset: CD45RA+ positively selected. The CDR3 coding sequence is TGTGCCGGGGAGGAGGTCGGCACAGATACGCAGTATTTT. Encoded protein: CAGEEVGTDTQYF.